This paragraph covers one T cell receptor (beta chain) sequence. The CDR3 length is 15 residues. Germline V gives CDR1 SGDLS, CDR2 YYNGEE. V was pared by 3 bases and J by 6 bases, with 6 bases of the junction left unmatched. Participant ages covered roughly 18 to 89 years across 24 US areas. This sample is drawn from a study of blood T cell repertoires in COVID-19. Study summary: The samples span acute and convalescent COVID-19 from the United States, Italy and Spain. The cDNA or gDNA used as material had been derived from T cells, B-cell-depleted T cells, or PBMCs.

Produced via immunoSEQ multiplex PCR; TCRdb's table is partial and in-frame only. The table has roughly 400,000 clones, about 90% seen once. The gene calls are TRBV9 and TRBJ2-2, with 9 bases fitting TRBD1. Input material: PBMCs or T cells enriched from blood (not recorded which). The receptor was derived from a man younger than 30 who had recovered from COVID-19. The CDR3 sequence is CASSARQGDSGELFF. The DNA for the CDR3 is TGTGCCAGCAGCGCTCGACAGGGGGATTCCGGGGAGCTGTTTTTT.